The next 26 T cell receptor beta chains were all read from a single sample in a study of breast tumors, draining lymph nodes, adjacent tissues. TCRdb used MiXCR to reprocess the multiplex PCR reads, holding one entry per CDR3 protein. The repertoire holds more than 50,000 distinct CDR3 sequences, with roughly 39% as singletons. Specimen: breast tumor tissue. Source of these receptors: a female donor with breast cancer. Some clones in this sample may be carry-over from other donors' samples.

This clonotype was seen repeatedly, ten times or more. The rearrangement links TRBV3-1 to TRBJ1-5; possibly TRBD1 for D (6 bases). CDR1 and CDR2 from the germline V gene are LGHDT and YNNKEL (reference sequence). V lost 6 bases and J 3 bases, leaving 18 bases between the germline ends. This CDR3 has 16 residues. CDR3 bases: TGTGCCAGCAGTCCAGGACCAGGGGCCACCAATCAGCCCCAGCATTTT. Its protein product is CASSPGPGATNQPQHF.

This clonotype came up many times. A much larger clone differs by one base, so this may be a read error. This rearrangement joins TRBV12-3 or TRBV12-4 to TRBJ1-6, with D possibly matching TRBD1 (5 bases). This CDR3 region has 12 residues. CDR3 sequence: CASSLGHSPPHF. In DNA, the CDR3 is TGTGCCAGCAGTCTGGGGCACTCACCCCCCCACTTT.

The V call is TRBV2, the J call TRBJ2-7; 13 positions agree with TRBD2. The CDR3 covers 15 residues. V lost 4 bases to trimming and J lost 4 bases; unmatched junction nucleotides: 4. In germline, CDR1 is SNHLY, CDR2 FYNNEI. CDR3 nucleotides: TGTGCCAGCAGTGGGGGACTAGCGGGAATGTACGAGCAGTACTTC. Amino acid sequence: CASSGGLAGMYEQYF.

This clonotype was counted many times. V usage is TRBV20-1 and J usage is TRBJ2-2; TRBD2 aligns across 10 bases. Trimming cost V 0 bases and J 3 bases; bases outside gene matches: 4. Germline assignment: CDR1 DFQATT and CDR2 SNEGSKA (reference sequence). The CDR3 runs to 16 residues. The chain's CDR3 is CSARDFLAGDTGELFF. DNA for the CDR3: TGCAGTGCTAGAGATTTCCTAGCGGGAGACACCGGGGAGCTGTTTTTT.

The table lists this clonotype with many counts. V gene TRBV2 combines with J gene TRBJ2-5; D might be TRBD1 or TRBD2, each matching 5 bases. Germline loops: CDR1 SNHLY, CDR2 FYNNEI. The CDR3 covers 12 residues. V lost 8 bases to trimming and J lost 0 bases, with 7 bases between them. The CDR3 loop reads CASRGDQETQYF. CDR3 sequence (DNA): TGTGCCAGCCGGGGCGACCAAGAGACCCAGTACTTC.

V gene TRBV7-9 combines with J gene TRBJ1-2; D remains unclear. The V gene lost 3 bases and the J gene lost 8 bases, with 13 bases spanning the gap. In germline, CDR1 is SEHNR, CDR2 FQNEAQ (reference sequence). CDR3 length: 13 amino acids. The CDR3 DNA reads TGTGCCAGCAGCTTTGGGCAGAGCCAGGGCTACACCTTC. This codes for CASSFGQSQGYTF.

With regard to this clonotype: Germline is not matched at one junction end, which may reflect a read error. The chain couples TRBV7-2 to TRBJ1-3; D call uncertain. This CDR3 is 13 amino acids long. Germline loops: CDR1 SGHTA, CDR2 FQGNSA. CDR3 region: CASSLGTGDTICF. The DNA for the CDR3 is TGTGCCAGCAGCTTAGGAACGGGAGACACCATATGTTTT. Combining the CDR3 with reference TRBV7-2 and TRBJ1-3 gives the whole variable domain GAGVSQSPSNKVTEKGKDVELRCDPISGHTALYWYRQSLGQGLEFLIYFQGNSAPDKSGLPSDRFSAERTGGSVSTLTIQRTQQEDSAVYLCASSLGTGDTICFGEGSWLTVV.

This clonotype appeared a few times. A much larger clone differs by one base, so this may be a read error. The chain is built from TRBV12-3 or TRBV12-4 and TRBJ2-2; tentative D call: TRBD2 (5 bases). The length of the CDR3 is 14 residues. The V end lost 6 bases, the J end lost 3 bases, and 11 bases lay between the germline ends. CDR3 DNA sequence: TGTGCCAGCAGGTTGGGGAGTGACACCGGGGAGCTGTTTTTT. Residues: CASRLGSDTGELFF.

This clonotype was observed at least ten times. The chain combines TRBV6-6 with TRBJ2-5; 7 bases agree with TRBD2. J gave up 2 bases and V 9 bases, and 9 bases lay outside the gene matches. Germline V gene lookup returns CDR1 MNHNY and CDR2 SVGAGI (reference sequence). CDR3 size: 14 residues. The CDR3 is CARKTGGVQETQYF. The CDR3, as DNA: TGTGCCAGGAAGACGGGGGGTGTTCAAGAGACCCAGTACTTC.

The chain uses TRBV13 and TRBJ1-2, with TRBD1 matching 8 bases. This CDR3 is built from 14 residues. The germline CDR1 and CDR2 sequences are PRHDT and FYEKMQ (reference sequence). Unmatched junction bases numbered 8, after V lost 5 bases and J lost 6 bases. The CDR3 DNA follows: TGTGCCAGCAGCGTTTTTTGGACAGGGAATGGCTACACCTTC. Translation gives CASSVFWTGNGYTF.

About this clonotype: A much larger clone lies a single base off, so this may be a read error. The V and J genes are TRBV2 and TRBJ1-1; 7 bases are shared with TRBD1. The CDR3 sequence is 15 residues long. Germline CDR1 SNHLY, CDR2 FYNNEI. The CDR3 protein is CASRSPGQQNTGAFF. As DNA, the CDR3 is TGTGCCAGCAGGAGTCCGGGACAGCAGAACACTGGAGCTTTCTTT.

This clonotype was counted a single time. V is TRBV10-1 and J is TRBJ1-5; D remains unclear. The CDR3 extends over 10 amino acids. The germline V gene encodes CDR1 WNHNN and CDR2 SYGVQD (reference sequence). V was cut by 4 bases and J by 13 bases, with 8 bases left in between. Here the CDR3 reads CASSVGSQHF. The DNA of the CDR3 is TGCGCCAGCAGTGTCGGATCTCAGCATTTT.

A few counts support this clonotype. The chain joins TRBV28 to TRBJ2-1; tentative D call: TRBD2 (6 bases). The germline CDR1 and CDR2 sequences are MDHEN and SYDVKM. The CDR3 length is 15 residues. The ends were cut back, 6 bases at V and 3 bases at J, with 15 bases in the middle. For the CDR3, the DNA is TGTGCCAGCAGCCCCGCGGAGGGAGGCTACAATGAGCAGTTCTTC. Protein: CASSPAEGGYNEQFF.

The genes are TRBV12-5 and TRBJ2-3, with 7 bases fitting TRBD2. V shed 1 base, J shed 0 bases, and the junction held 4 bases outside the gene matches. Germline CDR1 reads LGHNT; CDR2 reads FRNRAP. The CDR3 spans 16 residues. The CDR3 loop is CASGLGISGSTDTQYF. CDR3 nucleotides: TGTGCTAGTGGTTTGGGGATTAGCGGGAGCACAGATACGCAGTATTTT.

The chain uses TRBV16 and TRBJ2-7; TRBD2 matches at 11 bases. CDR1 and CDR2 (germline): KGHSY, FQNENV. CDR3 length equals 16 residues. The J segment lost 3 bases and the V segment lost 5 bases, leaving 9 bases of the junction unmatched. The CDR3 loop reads CASSTNRGTSGYEQYF. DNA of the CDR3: TGTGCCAGCAGCACTAACCGGGGGACTAGCGGCTACGAGCAGTACTTC. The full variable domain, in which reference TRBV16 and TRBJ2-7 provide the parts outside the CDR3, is GEEVAQTPKHLVRGEGQKAKLYCAPIKGHSYVFWYQQVLKNEFKFLISFQNENVFDETGMPKERFSAKCLPNSPCSLEIQATKLEDSAVYFCASSTNRGTSGYEQYFGPGTRLTVT.

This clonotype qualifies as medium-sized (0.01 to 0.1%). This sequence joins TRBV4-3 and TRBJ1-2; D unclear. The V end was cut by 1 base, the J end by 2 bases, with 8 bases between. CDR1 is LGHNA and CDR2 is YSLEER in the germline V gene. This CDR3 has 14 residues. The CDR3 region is CASSQGHGNYGYTF. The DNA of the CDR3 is TGCGCCAGCAGCCAAGGACACGGGAACTATGGCTACACCTTC.

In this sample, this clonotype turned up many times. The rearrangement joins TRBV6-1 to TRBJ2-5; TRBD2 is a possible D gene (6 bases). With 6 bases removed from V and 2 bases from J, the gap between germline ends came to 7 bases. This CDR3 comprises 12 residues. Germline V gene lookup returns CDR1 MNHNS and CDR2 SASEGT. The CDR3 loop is CASRRGQETQYF. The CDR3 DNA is TGTGCCAGCAGGCGGGGTCAAGAGACCCAGTACTTC.

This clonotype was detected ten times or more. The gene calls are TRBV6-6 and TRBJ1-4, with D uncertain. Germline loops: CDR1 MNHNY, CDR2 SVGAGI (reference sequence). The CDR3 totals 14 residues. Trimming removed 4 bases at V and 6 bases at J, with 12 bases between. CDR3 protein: CASSLGLRDEKLFF. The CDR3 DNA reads TGTGCCAGCAGTTTAGGATTGCGGGATGAAAAACTGTTTTTT.

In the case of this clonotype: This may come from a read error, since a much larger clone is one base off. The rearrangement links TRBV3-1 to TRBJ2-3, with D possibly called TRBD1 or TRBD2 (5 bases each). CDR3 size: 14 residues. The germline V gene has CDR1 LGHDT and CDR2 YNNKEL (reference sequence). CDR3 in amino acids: CPSSQGTSADTQYF. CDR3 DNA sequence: TGTCCCAGCAGCCAAGGGACGAGCGCCGATACGCAGTATTTT.

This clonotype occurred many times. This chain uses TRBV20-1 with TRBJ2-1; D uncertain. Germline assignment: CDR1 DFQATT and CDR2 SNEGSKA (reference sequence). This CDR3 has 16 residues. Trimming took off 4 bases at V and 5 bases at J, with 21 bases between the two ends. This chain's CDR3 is CSATIGRLWLDNEQFF. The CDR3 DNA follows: TGCAGTGCTACCATCGGCCGTCTTTGGTTGGACAATGAGCAGTTCTTC.

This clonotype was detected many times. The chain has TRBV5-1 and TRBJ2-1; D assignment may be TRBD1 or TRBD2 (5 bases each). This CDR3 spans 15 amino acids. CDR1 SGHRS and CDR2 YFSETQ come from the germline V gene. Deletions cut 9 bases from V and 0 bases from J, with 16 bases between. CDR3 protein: CATTEGRNSYNEQFF. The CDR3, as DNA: TGCGCCACTACAGAGGGGCGGAACTCCTACAATGAGCAGTTCTTC.

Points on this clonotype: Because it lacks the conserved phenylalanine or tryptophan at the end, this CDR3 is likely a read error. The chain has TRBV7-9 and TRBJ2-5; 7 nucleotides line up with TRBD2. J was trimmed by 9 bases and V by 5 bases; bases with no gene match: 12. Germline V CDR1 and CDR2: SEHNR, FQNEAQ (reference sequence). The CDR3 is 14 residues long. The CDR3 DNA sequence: TGTGCCAGCAGCAAAGCGGGGAGCAATCAGCCCCAGTACCTC. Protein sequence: CASSKAGSNQPQYL.

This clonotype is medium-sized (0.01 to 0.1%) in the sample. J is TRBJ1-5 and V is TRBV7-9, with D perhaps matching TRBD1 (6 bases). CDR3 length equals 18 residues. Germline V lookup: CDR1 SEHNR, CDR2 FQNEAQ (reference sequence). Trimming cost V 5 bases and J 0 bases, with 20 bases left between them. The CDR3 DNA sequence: TGTGCCAGCAGCGCAACGGGGGGCCTCCCTTATAGCAATCAGCCCCAGCATTTT. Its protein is CASSATGGLPYSNQPQHF. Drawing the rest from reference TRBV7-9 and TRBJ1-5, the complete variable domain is DTGVSQNPRHKITKRGQNVTFRCDPISEHNRLYWYRQTLGQGPEFLTYFQNEAQLEKSRLLSDRFSAERPKGSFSTLEIQRTEQGDSAMYLCASSATGGLPYSNQPQHFGDGTRLSIL.

The CDR3, as DNA: TGTGCCACCAGCAGGACGGACGACACCATATATTTT. As protein: CATSRTDDTIYF. The rearrangement uses TRBV15 and TRBJ1-3; D unresolved. The CDR3 totals 12 residues. Trimming shortened V by 3 bases and J by 8 bases, and 8 bases separated the two germline ends. Germline lookup yields CDR1 LNHNV and CDR2 YYDKDF (reference sequence).

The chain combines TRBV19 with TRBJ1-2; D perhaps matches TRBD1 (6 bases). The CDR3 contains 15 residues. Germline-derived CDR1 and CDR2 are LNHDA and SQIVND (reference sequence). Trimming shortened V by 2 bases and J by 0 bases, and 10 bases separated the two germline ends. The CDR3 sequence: CASSISRGANYGYTF. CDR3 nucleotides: TGTGCCAGTAGTATATCCAGGGGTGCTAACTATGGCTACACCTTC.

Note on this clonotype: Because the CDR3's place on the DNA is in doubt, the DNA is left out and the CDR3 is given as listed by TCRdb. CDR3 region: CASSSQREREQYFDITNSPLHF. The rearrangement uses TRBV11-1 and TRBJ1-6. The germline V gene has CDR1 SGHAT and CDR2 FQDESV (reference sequence). The CDR3 extends over 22 residues, inclusive of both ends.